The clone carrying this T cell receptor (beta chain) was seen just once. V was trimmed by 5 bases and J by 7 bases, leaving 14 bases between them. CDR1 is LGHDT and CDR2 is YNNKEL in the germline V gene (reference sequence). The CDR3 is made up of 14 amino acids. As originally analysed: Amplified reference gene primers provided the basis for estimating nucleated cell counts. The assay was immunoSEQ multiplex PCR, and TCRdb's table has in-frame clones only and misses some. V, J and clone size were drawn from that table, and D and trimming were deduced from the DNA. The table has 50,000 to 55,000 clones, roughly 82% seen once. The data stem from a study of blood T cell repertoires in COVID-19. Study-level information: Samples came from the United States, Italy and Spain, spanning acute and convalescent COVID-19. Nucleic acid was either cDNA or gDNA, and it came from T cells, B-cell-depleted T cells, or PBMCs.

The rearrangement joins TRBV3-1 (or the pseudogene TRBV3-2) to TRBJ2-2; D perhaps matches TRBD1 (5 bases). The specimen sequenced was peripheral blood. The sequence was collected from a woman aged 80 or older with acute or convalescent COVID-19. The CDR3 coding sequence is TGTGCCAGCAGCATACCAGGGTTCGACGGGGAGCTGTTTTTT. As protein: CASSIPGFDGELFF.